This TCR beta chain was found in a study of blood T cell repertoires in COVID-19. This table comes from immunoSEQ multiplex PCR, and its TCRdb copy is limited to in-frame clones, with some not included. The sample includes fewer than 150,000 clones, over 65% of them seen just once. Trimming cost V 8 bases and J 7 bases; bases outside gene matches: 8. This CDR3 has 13 residues. The V gene's germline CDR1 is LNHDA and CDR2 SQIVND (reference sequence). This receptor was taken from a man between 65 and 85 years old with acute or convalescent COVID-19. This rearrangement joins TRBV19 to TRBJ2-1, with TRBD2 identical over 7 bases. The source material was peripheral blood. In nucleotides, the CDR3 is TGTGCCAGTCAATTGGTCGGGGGGAATGAGCAGTTCTTC. Its translation: CASQLVGGNEQFF.